The 14 T cell receptor beta chains reported below all come from one sample, sequenced in a study of shared clonotypes between healthy human individuals. Selected positively for CCR7 and CD45RO-negative, naive CD8 cells excluded terminally differentiated effector memory CD45RA+ cells. Assay used: immunoSEQ multiplex PCR; TCRdb lists only in-frame clones, some missing. The sample carries hundreds of thousands of clones, 85% to 95% recorded once. The source material was naive CD8+ T cells sorted from blood. The receptors here all came from a woman between 25 and 40 years old in good health.

This clone was seen only once. The gene calls are TRBV2 and TRBJ1-2, with D tentatively TRBD1 (5 bases). This CDR3 comprises 14 residues. Germline V gives CDR1 SNHLY, CDR2 FYNNEI. The germline V and J ends were trimmed by 5 bases and 0 bases, with 10 bases remaining between them. This chain's CDR3 is CASSWDGANYGYTF. For the CDR3, the DNA is TGTGCCAGCAGTTGGGACGGAGCTAACTATGGCTACACCTTC.

This clone was seen only once. The chain recombines TRBV27 with TRBJ2-7; 11 positions match TRBD1. Germline CDR1 reads MNHEY; CDR2 reads SMNVEV (reference sequence). The CDR3 sequence is 17 residues long. V dropped 0 bases and J dropped 3; count of bases not matched to a gene: 7. CDR3 DNA sequence: TGTGCCAGCAGTTTATCAGATCCGGGACAGGGGGGCTACGAGCAGTACTTC. Residues: CASSLSDPGQGGYEQYF.

The chain is built from TRBV11-2 and TRBJ2-1, with D possibly called TRBD1 or TRBD2 (6 bases each). The germline V gene encodes CDR1 SGHAT and CDR2 FQNNGV. The CDR3 spans 15 residues. V was shortened by 8 bases and J by 0 bases, with 14 bases between the two germline ends. CDR3 DNA sequence: TGTGCCAGCTGGGGGGCCCCCAGCTCCTACAATGAGCAGTTCTTC. Residues: CASWGAPSSYNEQFF.

The J gene is TRBJ1-2, the V gene TRBV5-1, with 8 nucleotides matching TRBD1. Trimming at V came to 4 bases and at J to 7 bases, leaving 9 bases not matched to a gene. The CDR3 has 14 amino acids. Germline CDR1 is SGHRS and CDR2 is YFSETQ. CDR3 coding DNA: TGCGCCAGCAGCGCCCGACAGGGGCCAACTGGCTACACCTTC. It encodes CASSARQGPTGYTF. Variable domain in full (rest from reference TRBV5-1 and TRBJ1-2): KAGVTQTPRYLIKTRGQQVTLSCSPISGHRSVSWYQQTPGQGLQFLFEYFSETQRNKGNFPGRFSGRQFSNSRSEMNVSTLELGDSALYLCASSARQGPTGYTFGSGTRLTVV.

The CDR3 coding sequence is TGTGCCACCAGCAGATCAGGGCGGGGCTTGGTCAATGAGCAGTTCTTC. Its protein product is CATSRSGRGLVNEQFF. The chain joins TRBV15 to TRBJ2-1; tentative D call: TRBD2 (6 bases). The CDR3 sequence is 16 residues long. CDR1 and CDR2 from the germline V gene are LNHNV and YYDKDF (reference sequence). Trimming took 2 bases from V and 6 from J, leaving 17 bases between them.

This chain connects TRBV9 to TRBJ2-2; TRBD2 matches 11 bases. The length of the CDR3 is 14 residues. Unmatched junction bases numbered 0, after V lost 1 base and J lost 7 bases. CDR1 is SGDLS and CDR2 is YYNGEE in the germline V gene. This chain's CDR3 is CASSVTSGSGELFF. The CDR3 nucleotides are TGTGCCAGCAGCGTAACTAGCGGGAGCGGGGAGCTGTTTTTT.

The chain is built from TRBV14 and TRBJ2-7, with 9 bases matching TRBD2. V shed 0 bases, J shed 4 bases, and the junction held 10 bases outside the gene matches. Germline V gives CDR1 SGHDN, CDR2 FVKESK. This CDR3 contains 17 residues. Here the CDR3 DNA reads TGTGCCAGCAGCCAAGATCTTCCGGGACTAGCAGAGTACGAGCAGTACTTC. Translation gives CASSQDLPGLAEYEQYF.

The V and J genes are TRBV13 and TRBJ2-7, with D possibly being TRBD1 (6 bases). Trimming shortened V by 6 bases and J by 2 bases, and 11 bases separated the two germline ends. This CDR3 has 13 residues. CDR1 and CDR2 (germline): PRHDT, FYEKMQ (reference sequence). CDR3 bases: TGTGCCAGCAGTCACAGGGACCCCTACGAGCAGTACTTC. This codes for CASSHRDPYEQYF.

The chain couples TRBV11-2 to TRBJ2-7; no firm D call. V was pared by 1 base and J by 0 bases, with 7 bases between. The germline V gene encodes CDR1 SGHAT and CDR2 FQNNGV. The CDR3 spans 14 residues. The CDR3 DNA reads as TGTGCCAGCAGCTTAGGTCCATCCTCCTACGAGCAGTACTTC. It codes for CASSLGPSSYEQYF. Supplemented by reference TRBV11-2 and TRBJ2-7, the full variable domain reads EAGVAQSPRYKIIEKRQSVAFWCNPISGHATLYWYQQILGQGPKLLIQFQNNGVVDDSQLPKDRFSAERLKGVDSTLKIQPAKLEDSAVYLCASSLGPSSYEQYFGPGTRLTVT.

J is TRBJ1-2 and V is TRBV27; possible D gene TRBD1, 5 bases. The germline gives CDR1 MNHEY, CDR2 SMNVEV (reference sequence). V lost 3 bases and J lost 4, with 9 bases in between. There are 13 residues in the CDR3. CDR3 region: CASSFSGLYGYTF. CDR3 coding DNA: TGTGCCAGCAGTTTTTCGGGGCTCTATGGCTACACCTTC.

This clone has only one observation. This chain uses TRBV13 with TRBJ2-7; no clear D. V was trimmed by 4 bases and J by 9 bases, leaving 19 bases between them. Germline V gene sequence: CDR1 PRHDT, CDR2 FYEKMQ (reference sequence). The CDR3 has 14 residues. This chain's CDR3 is CASSSDPSSRVQYF. The CDR3 bases are TGTGCCAGCAGCTCAGACCCTTCCTCCCGTGTGCAGTACTTC.

This chain links TRBV7-9 with TRBJ2-1; possible D gene TRBD2, 5 bases. In germline, CDR1 is SEHNR, CDR2 FQNEAQ (reference sequence). Trimming removed 4 bases at V and 2 bases at J, with 12 bases between. This CDR3 comprises 15 residues. CDR3 loop: CASSSGVAAYNEQFF. In DNA, the CDR3 is TGTGCCAGCAGCTCCGGGGTAGCCGCCTACAATGAGCAGTTCTTC.

The V and J genes are TRBV5-4 and TRBJ2-1; TRBD1 agrees at 7 bases. With 0 bases clipped from V and 0 bases from J, the junction kept 6 bases outside the gene matches. The CDR3 is made up of 17 amino acids. Germline V gene sequence: CDR1 SGHNT, CDR2 YYREEE (reference sequence). CDR3 in amino acids: CASSLEGRGTSYNEQFF. The DNA of the CDR3 is TGTGCCAGCAGCTTGGAAGGCAGGGGGACCTCCTACAATGAGCAGTTCTTC.

The DNA for the CDR3 is TGTGCCAGCAGCGTGGGAGGGAGGGAGCTGTTTTTT. It encodes CASSVGGRELFF. V and J are TRBV4-2 and TRBJ2-2; 7 bases align to TRBD2. Germline CDR1 LGHNA, CDR2 YNFKEQ. This CDR3 has 12 residues. V gave up 5 bases and J gave up 9 bases; unmatched junction bases: 3.